Listed here are 20 T cell receptor beta chains from one sample, sequenced in a study of cytomegalovirus exposure and HLA in healthy donors. Only in-frame clones appear in the TCRdb table, and some are missing; sequencing was by immunoSEQ multiplex PCR. This table holds about 250,000 clones, more than 85% found once. Sequenced sample: PBMCs. Receptor source: a man younger than 30 in good health and CMV-seropositive.

The chain links TRBV6-6 to TRBJ1-5; D remains unclear. The V gene lost 2 bases and the J gene lost 5 bases, with 7 bases spanning the gap. Germline CDR1 and CDR2: MNHNY and SVGAGI (reference sequence). The CDR3 is 13 amino acids. Here the CDR3 reads CASSYRVYQPQHF. CDR3 DNA sequence: TGTGCCAGCAGTTACAGAGTTTATCAGCCCCAGCATTTT.

The chain uses TRBV7-9 and TRBJ1-1; no definite D call. V was pared by 3 bases and J by 9 bases, with 11 bases between. Germline V gene lookup returns CDR1 SEHNR and CDR2 FQNEAQ (reference sequence). This CDR3 has 12 residues. This chain's CDR3 is CASSFFEEKAFF. CDR3 DNA sequence: TGTGCCAGCAGCTTTTTTGAGGAAAAAGCTTTCTTT.

This clone was observed a single time. V gene TRBV9 combines with J gene TRBJ2-6, with D unresolved. Germline CDR1 reads SGDLS; CDR2 reads YYNGEE. V gave up 3 bases and J gave up 4 bases, with 8 bases separating them. This CDR3 comprises 14 residues. CDR3 sequence: CASSAPPGANVLTF. DNA of the CDR3: TGTGCCAGCAGCGCCCCCCCCGGGGCCAACGTCCTGACTTTC.

The chain has TRBV2 and TRBJ1-1; TRBD1 might be the D (5 bases). The CDR3 length is 14 residues. Germline V gene lookup returns CDR1 SNHLY and CDR2 FYNNEI. Trimming stripped 4 bases from V and 7 bases from J, with 16 bases between. The DNA of the CDR3 is TGTGCCAGCAGTGGCGGGGCAGGGTGGGGTGAAGCTTTCTTT. Translating gives CASSGGAGWGEAFF.

This clone was seen just once. The CDR3, as DNA: TGTGCCAGCAGTGAGGGACAGGAGGCAGATACGCAGTATTTT. It specifies CASSEGQEADTQYF. J is TRBJ2-3 and V is TRBV6-1; 8 bases agree with TRBD1. Germline V gene sequence: CDR1 MNHNS, CDR2 SASEGT. This CDR3 has 14 residues. The ends lost 3 bases at V and 4 bases at J; junction bases unmatched: 3.

V usage is TRBV28 and J usage is TRBJ1-1; D uncertain. V lost 8 bases and J 1 base, leaving 20 bases between the germline ends. Germline V gives CDR1 MDHEN, CDR2 SYDVKM. The CDR3 is 16 amino acids. The CDR3 protein is CASLQLGGRPNTEAFF. CDR3 sequence (DNA): TGTGCCAGCTTACAGTTGGGTGGCAGGCCGAACACTGAAGCTTTCTTT.

J is TRBJ2-7 and V is TRBV7-2; no definite D call. Trimming shortened V by 5 bases and J by 0 bases, and 14 bases separated the two germline ends. The V gene's germline CDR1 is SGHTA and CDR2 FQGNSA. The CDR3 sequence is 15 residues long. The CDR3 nucleotides are TGTGCCAGCAGCCCCTCGGCGAGGAGCTCCTACGAGCAGTACTTC. This translates into CASSPSARSSYEQYF.

This chain uses TRBV14 with TRBJ2-1, with 11 bases identical to TRBD2. The trim removed 0 bases at V and 8 bases at J, leaving 12 bases unmatched. The CDR3 consists of 18 residues. Germline CDR1 is SGHDN and CDR2 is FVKESK. The CDR3 here is CASSQDWTSGPYGDEQFF. CDR3 DNA sequence: TGTGCCAGCAGCCAAGATTGGACTAGCGGGCCTTATGGCGATGAGCAGTTCTTC.

CDR3 residues: CASSPPRSGQGVYEQYF. The DNA for the CDR3 is TGTGCCAGCTCACCACCGAGGTCCGGACAGGGGGTCTACGAGCAGTACTTC. The chain recombines TRBV18 with TRBJ2-7; 10 bases map to TRBD1. This CDR3 region has 17 residues. J lost 3 bases, V lost 0 bases, and 8 bases had no gene match. Germline V gene data show CDR1 as KGHSH and CDR2 as LQKENI.

This chain connects TRBV6-6 to TRBJ1-1; D is possibly TRBD1 (5 bases). The CDR3 covers 13 residues. Per germline, CDR1 MNHNY and CDR2 SVGAGI (reference sequence). V dropped 6 bases and J dropped 7 bases, with 15 bases sitting between them. CDR3 nucleotide sequence: TGTGCCAGCAGACAAAAAGACAGCAGTGAAGCTTTCTTT. Translating gives CASRQKDSSEAFF.

The chain joins TRBV6-5 to TRBJ1-3; D is unresolved. Trimming left V 5 bases short and J 2 bases short, with 10 bases between. The germline V gene has CDR1 MNHEY and CDR2 SVGAGI. The CDR3 totals 14 residues. CDR3 sequence (DNA): TGTGCCAGCAGTCCGCATAAAGCTGGAAACACCATATATTTT. Its translation is CASSPHKAGNTIYF.

The V gene is TRBV30, the J gene TRBJ2-1; TRBD1 might be the D (6 bases). The CDR3 runs 16 residues. V was shortened by 0 bases and J by 0 bases, with 12 bases between the two germline ends. Germline V CDR1 and CDR2: GTSNPN, SVGIG (reference sequence). The CDR3 DNA follows: TGTGCCTGGAGTGTATACAGGGCCGGCTCCTACAATGAGCAGTTCTTC. Protein: CAWSVYRAGSYNEQFF.

Comment on this clone: A read error may account for a junction end that differs from germline. The chain has TRBV6-5 and TRBJ2-7; D unresolved. Looked up from germline, CDR1 is MNHEY and CDR2 is SVGAGI. The CDR3 is 13 residues long. The chain's CDR3 is CASSDSASYEQYF. The CDR3 nucleotides are TGTGCCAGCAGTGACTCCGCCTCCTACGAGCAGTACTTC.

The CDR3: CASSRPGQGDTGELFF. The CDR3, as DNA: TGTGCCAGCAGCCGGCCGGGACAGGGAGACACCGGGGAGCTGTTTTTT. The V and J genes are TRBV4-2 and TRBJ2-2, with TRBD1 matching over 9 bases. V lost 4 bases and J lost 3; bases outside the gene matches: 6. Germline CDR1 and CDR2: LGHNA and YNFKEQ. This CDR3 is built from 16 residues.

Note on this clone: Other DNA sequences in this sample translate to the same CDR3. The chain is built from TRBV2 and TRBJ1-5; D is ambiguous. The CDR3 is 11 residues long. Trimming shortened V by 3 bases and J by 7 bases, and 4 bases separated the two germline ends. Germline values: CDR1 SNHLY, CDR2 FYNNEI. The CDR3 loop reads CASSDDQPQHF. CDR3 bases: TGTGCCAGCAGTGACGACCAGCCCCAGCATTTT. Full variable domain (rest looked up from reference TRBV2 and TRBJ1-5): EPEVTQTPSHQVTQMGQEVILRCVPISNHLYFYWYRQILGQKVEFLVSFYNNEISEKSEIFDDQFSVERPDGSNFTLKIRSTKLEDSAMYFCASSDDQPQHFGDGTRLSIL.

The chain recombines TRBV6-5 with TRBJ2-7; unclear D gene. The length of the CDR3 is 11 residues. V lost 5 bases and J lost 6, with 8 bases in between. The germline V gene has CDR1 MNHEY and CDR2 SVGAGI. In DNA form, the CDR3 reads TGTGCCAGCAGTGAAATCATCGAGCAGTACTTC. Translating it yields CASSEIIEQYF.

The chain links TRBV4-3 to TRBJ2-7; a possible D gene is TRBD2 (7 bases). The CDR3 runs 17 residues. CDR1 and CDR2 from the germline V gene are LGHNA and YSLEER. Trimming cost V 0 bases and J 2 bases, with 17 bases left between them. DNA of the CDR3: TGCGCCAGCAGCCAAGATCGGCGGGGGACATCCCCCTACGAGCAGTACTTC. Encoded protein: CASSQDRRGTSPYEQYF.

The chain combines TRBV7-9 with TRBJ2-2; no clear D. Between the trimmed V and J ends, which lost 5 bases and 4 bases, there was a span of 11 bases. From germline, CDR1 is SEHNR and CDR2 FQNEAQ (reference sequence). The CDR3 consists of 14 residues. This CDR3 reads CASSPSLGTGELFF. The CDR3 nucleotides are TGTGCCAGCAGCCCCTCGTTAGGCACCGGGGAGCTGTTTTTT. Full variable domain (remainder filled in from reference TRBV7-9 and TRBJ2-2): DTGVSQNPRHKITKRGQNVTFRCDPISEHNRLYWYRQTLGQGPEFLTYFQNEAQLEKSRLLSDRFSAERPKGSFSTLEIQRTEQGDSAMYLCASSPSLGTGELFFGEGSRLTVL.

This clone came up a few times. J is TRBJ1-1 and V is TRBV6-6; D ambiguous. The CDR3 contains 13 residues. V was cut by 6 bases and J by 1 base, with 9 bases left in between. The germline CDR1 and CDR2 sequences are MNHNY and SVGAGI (reference sequence). The CDR3 here is CASSGRENTEAFF. The CDR3 nucleotides read TGTGCCAGCAGCGGGAGGGAGAACACTGAAGCTTTCTTT.

The V call is TRBV30, the J call TRBJ1-2, with D possibly matching TRBD1 (5 bases). The germline V gene encodes CDR1 GTSNPN and CDR2 SVGIG (reference sequence). Trimming cost V 3 bases and J 4 bases, with 21 bases left between them. This CDR3 has 16 residues. CDR3 in DNA: TGTGCCTGGAGCAGATTTGGGGACGACCGCTTCTATGGCTACACCTTC. Translation gives CAWSRFGDDRFYGYTF.